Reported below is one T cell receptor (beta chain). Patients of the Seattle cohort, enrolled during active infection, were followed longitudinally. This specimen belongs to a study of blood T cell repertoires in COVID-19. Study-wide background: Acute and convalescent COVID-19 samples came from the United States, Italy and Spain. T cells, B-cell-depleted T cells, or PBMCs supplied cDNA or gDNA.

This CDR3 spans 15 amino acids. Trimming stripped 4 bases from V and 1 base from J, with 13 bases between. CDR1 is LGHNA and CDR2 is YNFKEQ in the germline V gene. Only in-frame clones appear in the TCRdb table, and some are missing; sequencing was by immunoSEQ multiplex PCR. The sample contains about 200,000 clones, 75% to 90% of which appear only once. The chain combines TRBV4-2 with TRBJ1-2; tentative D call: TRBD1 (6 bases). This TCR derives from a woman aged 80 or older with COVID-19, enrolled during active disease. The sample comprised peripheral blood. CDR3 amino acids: CASSRQPTGNYGYTF. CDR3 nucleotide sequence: TGTGCCAGCAGCCGGCAGCCGACAGGTAACTATGGCTACACCTTC.